Listed below are T cell receptor beta chains from one sample, sequenced in a study of T cell responses to AZD1222 COVID-19 vaccine. TCRdb's table, derived via immunoSEQ multiplex PCR, lists solely in-frame clones and lacks some. The repertoire holds roughly 82,000 clones, more than 75% seen once, with about 13% in the top ten. Sequences were derived from peripheral blood, sampled on day 0 of AZD1222 vaccination. The receptors here all came from an adult in good health. Both conserved end residues are part of each CDR3. The order of the fields is D gene, clone size, J gene, V gene, CDR3 DNA, CDR3 protein. A D gene is named only where the DNA matches it firmly. Clone size is stated in some rows and not others, as once, few, many or a class when expanded.

d_call: NA; clone_size: NA; j_call: TRBJ1-5; v_call: TRBV10-3; cdr3_nt: TGTGCCATCAGTAAGGACGCCAGCAATCAGCCCCAGCATTTT; cdr3_aa: CAISKDASNQPQHF
d_call: NA; clone_size: once; j_call: TRBJ1-6; v_call: TRBV12-3/TRBV12-4; cdr3_nt: TGTGCCAGCAGTTTATGGGTTACTTCACCCCTCCACTTT; cdr3_aa: CASSLWVTSPLHF
d_call: NA; clone_size: NA; j_call: TRBJ1-1; v_call: TRBV29-1; cdr3_nt: TGCAGCGTTGATGCAGGGGAAGGCACTGAAGCTTTCTTT; cdr3_aa: CSVDAGEGTEAFF
d_call: NA; clone_size: NA; j_call: TRBJ1-4; v_call: TRBV14; cdr3_nt: TGTGCCAGCAGCCAAGGGCTCTCGGTATCCGAAAAACTGTTTTTT; cdr3_aa: CASSQGLSVSEKLFF
d_call: NA; clone_size: NA; j_call: TRBJ1-4; v_call: TRBV7-5; cdr3_nt: TGTGCCAGAAGCCCTACGGGGAGATGGGGAGAAAAACTGTTTTTT; cdr3_aa: CARSPTGRWGEKLFF
d_call: NA; clone_size: NA; j_call: TRBJ1-2; v_call: TRBV19; cdr3_nt: TGTGCCGCCCGCGCGGCAGCCTATGGCTACACCTTC; cdr3_aa: CAARAAAYGYTF
d_call: NA; clone_size: NA; j_call: TRBJ1-3; v_call: TRBV3-1/TRBV3-2; cdr3_nt: TGTGCCAGCAGCCAAGATGGGGGAAACACCATATATTTT; cdr3_aa: CASSQDGGNTIYF
d_call: NA; clone_size: once; j_call: TRBJ1-6; v_call: TRBV4-3; cdr3_nt: TGCGCCAGCAGCCAAGAATTCTCGGAGGCACCCCTCCACTTT; cdr3_aa: CASSQEFSEAPLHF
d_call: TRBD2; clone_size: once; j_call: TRBJ2-1; v_call: TRBV9; cdr3_nt: TGTGCCAGCAGCCAGACTAGCGGGGGGTACAATGAGCAGTTCTTC; cdr3_aa: CASSQTSGGYNEQFF
d_call: NA; clone_size: NA; j_call: TRBJ1-5; v_call: TRBV7-2; cdr3_nt: TGTGCCAGCAGCTGGACGGTGAATCAGCCCCAGCATTTT; cdr3_aa: CASSWTVNQPQHF
d_call: TRBD2; clone_size: few; j_call: TRBJ2-2; v_call: TRBV6-2/TRBV6-3; cdr3_nt: TGTGCCAGCAGCTTACTCTCCCTCCGCGGGGGGACCGGGGAGCTGTTTTTT; cdr3_aa: CASSLLSLRGGTGELFF
d_call: TRBD1; clone_size: NA; j_call: TRBJ1-1; v_call: TRBV5-4; cdr3_nt: TGTGCCAGCAGCTCACCGGGACAGGGGAACACTGAAGCTTTCTTT; cdr3_aa: CASSSPGQGNTEAFF
d_call: NA; clone_size: NA; j_call: TRBJ1-1; v_call: TRBV12-3/TRBV12-4; cdr3_nt: TGTGCCAGCAGTTTAGCGTTCACTGAAGCTTTCTTT; cdr3_aa: CASSLAFTEAFF
d_call: NA; clone_size: NA; j_call: TRBJ1-5; v_call: TRBV5-5; cdr3_nt: TGTGCCAGCAGCTCCCATACAGGGCCCCAGCATTTT; cdr3_aa: CASSSHTGPQHF
d_call: NA; clone_size: NA; j_call: TRBJ2-7; v_call: TRBV24-1; cdr3_nt: TGTGCCACCAGTGATCCCGACAGCTCCTACGAGCAGTACTTC; cdr3_aa: CATSDPDSSYEQYF
d_call: NA; clone_size: NA; j_call: TRBJ1-5; v_call: TRBV19; cdr3_nt: TGTGCCAGTAGACGACAGACAGGCCCCAATCAGCCCCAGCATTTT; cdr3_aa: CASRRQTGPNQPQHF
d_call: NA; clone_size: once; j_call: TRBJ2-3; v_call: TRBV29-1; cdr3_nt: TGCAGCGAGAAGACAGAAGGACACACAGATACGCAGTATTTT; cdr3_aa: CSEKTEGHTDTQYF
d_call: TRBD2; clone_size: NA; j_call: TRBJ2-7; v_call: TRBV24-1; cdr3_nt: TGTGCCACCAGTGATAGACGGACGGGTGGGAGGGTCTACGAGCAGTACTTC; cdr3_aa: CATSDRRTGGRVYEQYF
d_call: NA; clone_size: NA; j_call: TRBJ1-1; v_call: TRBV19; cdr3_nt: TGTGCCAGTAGTATGAGTGGGATCACTGAAGCTTTCTTT; cdr3_aa: CASSMSGITEAFF
d_call: NA; clone_size: NA; j_call: TRBJ1-1; v_call: TRBV15; cdr3_nt: TGTGCCACCCACCCCCGGGGGGACATGAACACTGAAGCTTTCTTT; cdr3_aa: CATHPRGDMNTEAFF
d_call: NA; clone_size: NA; j_call: TRBJ2-3; v_call: TRBV19; cdr3_nt: TGTGCCAGTAAAACCTCGGGCAGAGGCACAGATACGCAGTATTTT; cdr3_aa: CASKTSGRGTDTQYF
d_call: NA; clone_size: NA; j_call: TRBJ2-3; v_call: TRBV11-3; cdr3_nt: TGTGCCAGCAGCCACGGGGGAGATACGCAGTATTTT; cdr3_aa: CASSHGGDTQYF
d_call: NA; clone_size: NA; j_call: TRBJ1-2; v_call: TRBV19; cdr3_nt: TGTGCCAGTAGTGCACGACAGTCTGGCTACACCTTC; cdr3_aa: CASSARQSGYTF
d_call: NA; clone_size: NA; j_call: TRBJ1-3; v_call: TRBV2; cdr3_nt: TGTGCCAGCAGGGAAGGGTTTGCTGGAAACACCATATATTTT; cdr3_aa: CASREGFAGNTIYF
d_call: TRBD1; clone_size: NA; j_call: TRBJ1-2; v_call: TRBV7-3; cdr3_nt: TGTGCCTCCTCCCGGGACAGGGGTAATGGCTACACCTTC; cdr3_aa: CASSRDRGNGYTF
d_call: TRBD2; clone_size: NA; j_call: TRBJ2-5; v_call: TRBV7-7; cdr3_nt: TGTGCTAGCAGCTTAGGGGTGTCCCAGGGAGGGGAGACCCAGTACTTC; cdr3_aa: CASSLGVSQGGETQYF
d_call: NA; clone_size: NA; j_call: TRBJ1-5; v_call: TRBV6-5; cdr3_nt: TGTGCCAGCAGTTATCGCCCAGGCAATCAGCCCCAGCATTTT; cdr3_aa: CASSYRPGNQPQHF
d_call: NA; clone_size: NA; j_call: TRBJ2-1; v_call: TRBV5-6; cdr3_nt: TGTGCCAGCAGCACGGACAGCCTATGGTCCGACGAGCAGTTCTTC; cdr3_aa: CASSTDSLWSDEQFF
d_call: NA; clone_size: NA; j_call: TRBJ2-3; v_call: TRBV4-3; cdr3_nt: TGCGCCAGCAGCCAAGAGGATCACAATACGCAGTATTTT; cdr3_aa: CASSQEDHNTQYF
d_call: TRBD1; clone_size: NA; j_call: TRBJ2-1; v_call: TRBV28; cdr3_nt: TGTGCCAGCCGGGGACAGAGTTTTGATGAGCAGTTCTTC; cdr3_aa: CASRGQSFDEQFF
d_call: NA; clone_size: NA; j_call: TRBJ1-5; v_call: TRBV27; cdr3_nt: TGTGCCAGCAGTCCCCCCGGGGGATGGCAGCCCCAGCATTTT; cdr3_aa: CASSPPGGWQPQHF
d_call: TRBD1; clone_size: NA; j_call: TRBJ1-5; v_call: TRBV7-2; cdr3_nt: TGTGCCAGCAGCACCAGGGACAGGGGGAGCCTAGAGCCCCAGCATTTT; cdr3_aa: CASSTRDRGSLEPQHF
d_call: TRBD1; clone_size: NA; j_call: TRBJ2-7; v_call: TRBV6-5; cdr3_nt: TGTGCCAGCAGGCCACCAGGGGGCGGCGACGAGCAGTACTTC; cdr3_aa: CASRPPGGGDEQYF
d_call: NA; clone_size: NA; j_call: TRBJ1-5; v_call: TRBV28; cdr3_nt: TGTGCCAGCAGTTTAACAGGGCCCAATCAGCCCCAGCATTTT; cdr3_aa: CASSLTGPNQPQHF
d_call: NA; clone_size: NA; j_call: TRBJ1-6; v_call: TRBV7-2; cdr3_nt: TGTGCCAGCAGCTTAGGGGACCTTTCACCCCTCCACTTT; cdr3_aa: CASSLGDLSPLHF
d_call: TRBD1; clone_size: NA; j_call: TRBJ1-6; v_call: TRBV7-2; cdr3_nt: TGTGCCAGCAGCCCAATTGGGGGACAGTATAATTCACCCCTCCACTTT; cdr3_aa: CASSPIGGQYNSPLHF
d_call: TRBD1; clone_size: NA; j_call: TRBJ2-7; v_call: TRBV24-1; cdr3_nt: TGTGCCACCAGCCCGGGACAGGGTTACGAGCAGTACTTC; cdr3_aa: CATSPGQGYEQYF
d_call: NA; clone_size: NA; j_call: TRBJ1-5; v_call: TRBV2; cdr3_nt: TGTGCCAGCAGTGCCAGGAGGAGCAATCAGCCCCAGCATTTT; cdr3_aa: CASSARRSNQPQHF
d_call: NA; clone_size: few; j_call: TRBJ1-3; v_call: TRBV28; cdr3_nt: TGTGCCAGCACCCCGGGGAGCTCAATAGTGACTGGAAACACCATATATTTT; cdr3_aa: CASTPGSSIVTGNTIYF
d_call: NA; clone_size: NA; j_call: TRBJ1-2; v_call: TRBV7-6; cdr3_nt: TGTGCCAGCACCTTCAACCGGGGGAAAGGGAACTATGGCTACACCTTC; cdr3_aa: CASTFNRGKGNYGYTF
d_call: NA; clone_size: NA; j_call: TRBJ1-5; v_call: TRBV2; cdr3_nt: TGTGCCAGCACCGTGGGGCAGGGATACGGCAATCAGCCCCAGCATTTT; cdr3_aa: CASTVGQGYGNQPQHF
d_call: NA; clone_size: NA; j_call: TRBJ2-3; v_call: TRBV28; cdr3_nt: TGTGCCAGCAGTCCTCGATCGGATACGCAGTATTTT; cdr3_aa: CASSPRSDTQYF
d_call: NA; clone_size: NA; j_call: TRBJ1-4; v_call: TRBV7-9; cdr3_nt: TGTGCCAGCAGCTTGGGAAGGGGAGGGGAAAAACTGTTTTTT; cdr3_aa: CASSLGRGGEKLFF
d_call: NA; clone_size: NA; j_call: TRBJ2-1; v_call: TRBV28; cdr3_nt: TGTGCCAGCAGTGCCACCGGGATCCGGAATGAGCAGTTCTTC; cdr3_aa: CASSATGIRNEQFF